Presented here are 4 T cell receptor beta chains from one specimen sequenced in a study of cytomegalovirus exposure and HLA in healthy donors. PCR employed 60 Vbeta and 13 Jbeta primers. The table came from immunoSEQ multiplex PCR; TCRdb's copy has only in-frame clones and leaves some out. The sample consists of approximately 210,000 clones, roughly 73% of them appearing once. What was sequenced was PBMCs. Every receptor here comes from a woman younger than 45 in good health and CMV-seropositive.

The chain carries TRBV5-1 and TRBJ2-1, with 11 bases lining up with TRBD2. The length of the CDR3 is 15 residues. Per the germline V gene, CDR1 is SGHRS and CDR2 is YFSETQ. With V trimmed by 2 bases and J by 8 bases, 6 bases remained unmatched. CDR3 sequence (DNA): TGCGCCAGCAGCTTATCCACTAGCGGGAGTTATGAGCAGTTCTTC. The encoded protein is CASSLSTSGSYEQFF.

In this sample, this clone turned up a few times. The genes are TRBV20-1 and TRBJ2-5; D perhaps matches TRBD2 (6 bases). V was shortened by 6 bases and J by 9 bases, with 14 bases between the two germline ends. The CDR3 totals 11 residues. The germline gives CDR1 DFQATT, CDR2 SNEGSKA (reference sequence). CDR3 loop: CSAHLRDSQYF. The CDR3 DNA is TGCAGTGCCCACCTCCGGGACTCCCAGTACTTC.

The chain links TRBV5-6 to TRBJ1-3; D may be TRBD1 (6 bases). V was trimmed by 1 base and J by 1 base, leaving 12 bases between them. The CDR3 runs to 16 residues. Germline V gene sequence: CDR1 SGHDT, CDR2 YYEEEE. The CDR3 sequence: CASSLYPGVSGNTIYF. CDR3 DNA sequence: TGTGCCAGCAGCTTGTATCCAGGGGTATCTGGAAACACCATATATTTT.

The rearrangement uses TRBV9 and TRBJ1-1; the D is unclear. V was trimmed by 4 bases and J by 4 bases, leaving 20 bases between them. The CDR3 is 16 residues long. Looked up from germline, CDR1 is SGDLS and CDR2 is YYNGEE. CDR3 sequence (DNA): TGTGCCAGCAGCCAGGAGGGAATCTTTACGGCCACTGAAGCTTTCTTT. This codes for CASSQEGIFTATEAFF.